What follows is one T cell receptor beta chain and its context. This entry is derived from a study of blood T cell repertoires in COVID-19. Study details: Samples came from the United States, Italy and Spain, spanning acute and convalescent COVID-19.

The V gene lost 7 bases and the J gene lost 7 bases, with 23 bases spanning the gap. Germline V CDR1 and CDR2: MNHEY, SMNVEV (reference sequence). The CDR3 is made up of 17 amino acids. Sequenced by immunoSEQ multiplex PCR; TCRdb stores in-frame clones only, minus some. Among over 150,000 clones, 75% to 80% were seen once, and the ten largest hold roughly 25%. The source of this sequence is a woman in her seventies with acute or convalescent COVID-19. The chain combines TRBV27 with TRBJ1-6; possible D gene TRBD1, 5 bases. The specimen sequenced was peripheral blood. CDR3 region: CASKLGSSGEMNSPLHF. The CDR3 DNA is TGTGCCAGCAAACTTGGGTCCTCGGGGGAAATGAATTCACCCCTCCACTTT.